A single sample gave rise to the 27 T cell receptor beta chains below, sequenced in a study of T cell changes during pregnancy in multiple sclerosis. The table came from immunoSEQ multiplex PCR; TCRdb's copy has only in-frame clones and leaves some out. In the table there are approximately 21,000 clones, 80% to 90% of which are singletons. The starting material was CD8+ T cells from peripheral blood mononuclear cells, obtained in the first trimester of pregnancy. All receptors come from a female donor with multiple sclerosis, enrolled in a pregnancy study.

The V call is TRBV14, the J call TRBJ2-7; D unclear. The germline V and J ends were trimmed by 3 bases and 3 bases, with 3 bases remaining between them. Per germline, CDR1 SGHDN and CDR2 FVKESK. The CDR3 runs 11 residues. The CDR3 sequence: CASSHYYEQYF. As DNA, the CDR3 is TGTGCCAGCAGCCACTACTACGAGCAGTACTTC.

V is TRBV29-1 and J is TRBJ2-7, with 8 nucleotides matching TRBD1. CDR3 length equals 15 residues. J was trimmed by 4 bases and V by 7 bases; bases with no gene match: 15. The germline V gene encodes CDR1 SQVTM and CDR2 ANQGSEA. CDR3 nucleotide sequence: TGCAGCGCAATTACGTTGAGACAGGGGATTTACGAGCAGTACTTC. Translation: CSAITLRQGIYEQYF.

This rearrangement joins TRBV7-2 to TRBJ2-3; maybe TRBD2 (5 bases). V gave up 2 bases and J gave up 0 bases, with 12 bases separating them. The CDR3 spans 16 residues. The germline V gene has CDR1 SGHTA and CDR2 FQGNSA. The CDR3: CASSLFSGPSTDTQYF. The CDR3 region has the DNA TGTGCCAGCAGCTTATTCAGCGGACCTAGCACAGATACGCAGTATTTT.

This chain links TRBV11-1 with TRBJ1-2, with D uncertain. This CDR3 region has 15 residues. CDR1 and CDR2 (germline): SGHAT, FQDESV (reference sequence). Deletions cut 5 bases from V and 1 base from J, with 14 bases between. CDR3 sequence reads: CASSVDTDVNYGYTF. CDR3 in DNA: TGTGCCAGCAGCGTTGACACCGACGTTAACTATGGCTACACCTTC. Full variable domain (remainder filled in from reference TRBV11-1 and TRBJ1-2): EAEVAQSPRYKITEKSQAVAFWCDPISGHATLYWYRQILGQGPELLVQFQDESVVDDSQLPKDRFSAERLKGVDSTLKIQPAELGDSAMYLCASSVDTDVNYGYTFGSGTRLTVV.

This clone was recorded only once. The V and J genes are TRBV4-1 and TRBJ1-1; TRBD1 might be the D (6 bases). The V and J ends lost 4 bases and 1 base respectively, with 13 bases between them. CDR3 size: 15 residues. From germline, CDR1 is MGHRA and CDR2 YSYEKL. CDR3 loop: CASSPEGGRNTEAFF. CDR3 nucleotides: TGCGCCAGCAGCCCGGAGGGGGGGAGGAACACTGAAGCTTTCTTT.

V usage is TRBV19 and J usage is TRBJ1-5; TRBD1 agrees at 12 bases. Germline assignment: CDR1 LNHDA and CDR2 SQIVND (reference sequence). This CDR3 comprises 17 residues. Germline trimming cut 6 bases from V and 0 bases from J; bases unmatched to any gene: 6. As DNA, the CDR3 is TGTGCCAGTAGCCCGGGACAGGGGGCCCATAGCAATCAGCCCCAGCATTTT. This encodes CASSPGQGAHSNQPQHF. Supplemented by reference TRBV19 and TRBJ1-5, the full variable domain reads DGGITQSPKYLFRKEGQNVTLSCEQNLNHDAMYWYRQDPGQGLRLIYYSQIVNDFQKGDIAEGYSVSREKKESFPLTVTSAQKNPTAFYLCASSPGQGAHSNQPQHFGDGTRLSIL.

In DNA form, the CDR3 reads TGTGCCAGCAGCCCCGAAGCGGGAGGGCTCCAAGAGACCCAGTACTTC. Protein: CASSPEAGGLQETQYF. The J gene is TRBJ2-5, the V gene TRBV7-3, with 10 nucleotides matching TRBD2. CDR3 length: 16 residues. Germline V gives CDR1 SGHTA, CDR2 FQGTGA. Germline trimming cut 5 bases from V and 1 base from J; bases unmatched to any gene: 7.

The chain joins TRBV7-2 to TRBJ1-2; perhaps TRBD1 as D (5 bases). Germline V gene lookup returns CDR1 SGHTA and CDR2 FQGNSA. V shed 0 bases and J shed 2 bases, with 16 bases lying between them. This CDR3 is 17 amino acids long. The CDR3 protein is CASSLALTRTLNYGYTF. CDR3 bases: TGTGCCAGCAGCTTAGCCCTTACTCGGACACTAAACTATGGCTACACCTTC.

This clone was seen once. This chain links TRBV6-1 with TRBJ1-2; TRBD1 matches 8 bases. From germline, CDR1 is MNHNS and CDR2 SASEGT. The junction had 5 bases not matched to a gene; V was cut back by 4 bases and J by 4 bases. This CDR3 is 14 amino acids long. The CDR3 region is CASSVQGASYGYTF. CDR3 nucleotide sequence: TGTGCCAGCAGTGTCCAGGGGGCGAGCTATGGCTACACCTTC.

CDR3 sequence reads: CASSQEARLNTGELFF. As DNA, the CDR3 is TGCGCCAGCAGCCAAGAGGCCAGGCTGAACACCGGGGAGCTGTTTTTT. V is TRBV4-1 and J is TRBJ2-2, with D uncertain. The CDR3 is 16 amino acids. The germline CDR1 and CDR2 sequences are MGHRA and YSYEKL. V was shortened by 0 bases and J by 1 base, with 9 bases between the two germline ends.

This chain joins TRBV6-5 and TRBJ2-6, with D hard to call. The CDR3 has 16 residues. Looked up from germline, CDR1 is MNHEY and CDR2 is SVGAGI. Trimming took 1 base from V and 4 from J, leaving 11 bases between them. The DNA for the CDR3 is TGTGCCAGCAGTTACTTTCTTAGTTCGGGGGCCAACGTCCTGACTTTC. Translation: CASSYFLSSGANVLTF.

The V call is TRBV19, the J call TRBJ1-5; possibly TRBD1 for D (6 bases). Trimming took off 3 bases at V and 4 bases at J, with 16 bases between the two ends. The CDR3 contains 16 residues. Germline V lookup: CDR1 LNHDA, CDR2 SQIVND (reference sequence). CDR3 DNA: TGTGCCAGTAGTATGGGAAGTGGGACAAGAAATCAGCCCCAGCATTTT. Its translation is CASSMGSGTRNQPQHF.

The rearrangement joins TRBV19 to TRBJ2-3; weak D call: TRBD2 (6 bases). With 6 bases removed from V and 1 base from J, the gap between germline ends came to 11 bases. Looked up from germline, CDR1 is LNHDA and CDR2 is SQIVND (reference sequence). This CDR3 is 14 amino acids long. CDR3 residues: CASSPAGGTDTQYF. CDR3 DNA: TGTGCCAGTAGCCCAGCGGGCGGCACAGATACGCAGTATTTT.

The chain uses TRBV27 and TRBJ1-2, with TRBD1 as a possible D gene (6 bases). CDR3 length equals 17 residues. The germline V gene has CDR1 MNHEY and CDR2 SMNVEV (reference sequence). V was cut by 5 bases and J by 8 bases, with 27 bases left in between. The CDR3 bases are TGTGCCAGCAGTCTAGATCAACAGGGAGGGCGCACAGGGGGCTACACCTTC. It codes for CASSLDQQGGRTGGYTF.

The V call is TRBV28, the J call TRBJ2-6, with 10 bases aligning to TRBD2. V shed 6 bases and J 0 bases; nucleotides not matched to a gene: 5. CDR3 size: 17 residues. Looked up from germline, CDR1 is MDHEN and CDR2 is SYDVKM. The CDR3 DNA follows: TGTGCCAGCAGCTCTAGCGGGAGTATCTCTGGGGCCAACGTCCTGACTTTC. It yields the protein CASSSSGSISGANVLTF.

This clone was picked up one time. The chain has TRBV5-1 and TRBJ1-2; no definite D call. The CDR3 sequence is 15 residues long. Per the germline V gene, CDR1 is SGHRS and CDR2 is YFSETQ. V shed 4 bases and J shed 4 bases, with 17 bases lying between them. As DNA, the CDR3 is TGCGCCAGCAGCCCGTTTGTTGACAACTTCTATGGCTACACCTTC. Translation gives CASSPFVDNFYGYTF.

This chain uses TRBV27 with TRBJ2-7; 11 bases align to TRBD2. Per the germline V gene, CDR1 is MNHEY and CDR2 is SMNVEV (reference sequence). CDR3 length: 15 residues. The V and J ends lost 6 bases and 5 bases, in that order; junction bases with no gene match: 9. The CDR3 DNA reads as TGTGCCAGCAGAATAACTAGCGGGAGTTTTCACGAGCAGTACTTC. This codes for CASRITSGSFHEQYF.

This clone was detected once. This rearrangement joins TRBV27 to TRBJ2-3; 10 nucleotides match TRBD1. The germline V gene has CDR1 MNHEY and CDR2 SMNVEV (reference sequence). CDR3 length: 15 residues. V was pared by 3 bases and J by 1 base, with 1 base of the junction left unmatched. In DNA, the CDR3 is TGTGCCAGCAGTTTTGGGACAGGGGGCACAGATACGCAGTATTTT. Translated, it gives CASSFGTGGTDTQYF.

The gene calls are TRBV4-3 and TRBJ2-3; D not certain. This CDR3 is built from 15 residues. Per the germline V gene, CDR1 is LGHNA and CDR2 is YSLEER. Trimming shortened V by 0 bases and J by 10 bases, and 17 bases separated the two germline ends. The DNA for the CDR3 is TGCGCCAGCAGCCAAGATCTAATTAGCCCAAATGCGCAGTATTTT. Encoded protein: CASSQDLISPNAQYF.

In DNA form, the CDR3 reads TGTGCCACCAGCCGAACACCCTACAATGAGCAGTTCTTC. This translates into CATSRTPYNEQFF. The V call is TRBV15, the J call TRBJ2-1; D call uncertain. This CDR3 has 13 residues. The germline CDR1 and CDR2 sequences are LNHNV and YYDKDF (reference sequence). V lost 5 bases to trimming and J lost 2 bases, with 7 bases between them.

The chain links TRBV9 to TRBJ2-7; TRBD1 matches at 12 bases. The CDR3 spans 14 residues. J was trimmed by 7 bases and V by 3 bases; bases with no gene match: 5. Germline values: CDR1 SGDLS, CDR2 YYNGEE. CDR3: CASSEGQGAQEQYF. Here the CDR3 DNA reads TGTGCCAGCAGCGAGGGACAGGGGGCGCAGGAGCAGTACTTC.

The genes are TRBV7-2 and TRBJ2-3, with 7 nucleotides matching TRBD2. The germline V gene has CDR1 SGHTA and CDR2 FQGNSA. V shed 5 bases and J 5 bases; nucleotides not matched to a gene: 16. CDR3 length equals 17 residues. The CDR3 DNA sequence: TGTGCCAGCAGCCTCCCCCTGTCTGGACTAGAATTAGATACGCAGTATTTT. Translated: CASSLPLSGLELDTQYF.

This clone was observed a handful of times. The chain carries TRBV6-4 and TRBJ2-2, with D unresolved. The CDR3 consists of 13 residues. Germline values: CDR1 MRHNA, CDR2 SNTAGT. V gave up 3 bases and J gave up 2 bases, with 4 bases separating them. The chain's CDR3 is CASSEHNTGELFF. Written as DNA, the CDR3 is TGTGCCAGCAGTGAACATAACACCGGGGAGCTGTTTTTT.

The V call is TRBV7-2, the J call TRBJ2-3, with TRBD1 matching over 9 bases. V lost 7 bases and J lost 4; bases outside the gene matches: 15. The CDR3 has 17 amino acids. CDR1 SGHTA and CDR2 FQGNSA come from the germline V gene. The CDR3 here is CASNSLGSGQGPDTQYF. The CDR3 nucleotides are TGTGCCAGCAACTCCTTGGGGTCGGGACAGGGCCCAGATACGCAGTATTTT.

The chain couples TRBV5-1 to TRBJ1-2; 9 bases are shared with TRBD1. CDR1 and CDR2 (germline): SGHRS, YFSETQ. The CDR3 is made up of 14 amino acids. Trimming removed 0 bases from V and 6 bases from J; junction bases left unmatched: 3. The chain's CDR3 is CASSLGTGEDGYTF. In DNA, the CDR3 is TGCGCCAGCAGCTTGGGGACAGGGGAGGATGGCTACACCTTC. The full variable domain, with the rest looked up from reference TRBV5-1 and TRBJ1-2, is KAGVTQTPRYLIKTRGQQVTLSCSPISGHRSVSWYQQTPGQGLQFLFEYFSETQRNKGNFPGRFSGRQFSNSRSEMNVSTLELGDSALYLCASSLGTGEDGYTFGSGTRLTVV.

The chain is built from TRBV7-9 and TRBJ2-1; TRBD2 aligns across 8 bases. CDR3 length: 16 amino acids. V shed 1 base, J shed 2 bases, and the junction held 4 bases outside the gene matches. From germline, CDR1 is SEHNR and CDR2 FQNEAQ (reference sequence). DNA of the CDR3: TGTGCCAGCAGCTTAGTTGGCGGGGGGCCCTACAATGAGCAGTTCTTC. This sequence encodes CASSLVGGGPYNEQFF.

In DNA, the CDR3 is TGTGCCAGCAAAGCGGGGACTAGCGGGTACAATGAGCAGTTCTTC. It translates to CASKAGTSGYNEQFF. This sequence joins TRBV6-1 and TRBJ2-1; TRBD2 agrees at 12 bases. Germline CDR1 and CDR2: MNHNS and SASEGT. V gave up 7 bases and J gave up 4 bases; unmatched junction bases: 5. CDR3 length: 15 residues.